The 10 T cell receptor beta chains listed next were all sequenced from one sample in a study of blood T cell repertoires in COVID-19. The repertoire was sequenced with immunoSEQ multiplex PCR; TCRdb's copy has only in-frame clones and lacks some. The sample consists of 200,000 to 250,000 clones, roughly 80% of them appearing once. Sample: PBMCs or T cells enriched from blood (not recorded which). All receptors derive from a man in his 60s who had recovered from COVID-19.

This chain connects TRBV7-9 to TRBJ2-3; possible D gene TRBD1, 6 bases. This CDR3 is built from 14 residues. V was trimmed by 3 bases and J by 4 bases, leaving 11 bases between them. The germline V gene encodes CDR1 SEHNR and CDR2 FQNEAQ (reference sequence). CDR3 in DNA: TGTGCCAGCAGCTTCCCTGGACAGTCAGATACGCAGTATTTT. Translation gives CASSFPGQSDTQYF.

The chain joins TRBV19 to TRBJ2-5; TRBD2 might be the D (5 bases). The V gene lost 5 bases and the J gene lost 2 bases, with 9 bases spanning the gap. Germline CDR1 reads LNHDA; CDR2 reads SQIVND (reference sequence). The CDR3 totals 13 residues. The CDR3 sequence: CASSGGLQETQYF. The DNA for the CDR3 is TGTGCCAGTAGTGGTGGACTGCAAGAGACCCAGTACTTC. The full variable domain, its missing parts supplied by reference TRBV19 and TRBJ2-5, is DGGITQSPKYLFRKEGQNVTLSCEQNLNHDAMYWYRQDPGQGLRLIYYSQIVNDFQKGDIAEGYSVSREKKESFPLTVTSAQKNPTAFYLCASSGGLQETQYFGPGTRLLVL.

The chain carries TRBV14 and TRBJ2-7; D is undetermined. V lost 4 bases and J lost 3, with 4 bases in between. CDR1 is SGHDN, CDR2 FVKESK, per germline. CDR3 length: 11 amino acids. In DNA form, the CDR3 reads TGTGCCAGCAGCCTTTACTACGAGCAGTACTTC. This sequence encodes CASSLYYEQYF.

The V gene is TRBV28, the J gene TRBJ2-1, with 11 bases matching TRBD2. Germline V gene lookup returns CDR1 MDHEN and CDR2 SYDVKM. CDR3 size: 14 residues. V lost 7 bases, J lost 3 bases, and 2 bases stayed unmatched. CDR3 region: CASILAGDYNEQFF. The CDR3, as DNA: TGTGCCAGCATACTAGCGGGGGACTACAATGAGCAGTTCTTC.

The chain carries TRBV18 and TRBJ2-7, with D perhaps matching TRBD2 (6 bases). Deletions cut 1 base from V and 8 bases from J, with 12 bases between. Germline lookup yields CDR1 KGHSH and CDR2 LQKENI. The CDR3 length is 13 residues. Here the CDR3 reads CASSPLGAGQQYF. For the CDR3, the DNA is TGTGCCAGCTCACCACTTGGGGCGGGACAGCAGTACTTC.

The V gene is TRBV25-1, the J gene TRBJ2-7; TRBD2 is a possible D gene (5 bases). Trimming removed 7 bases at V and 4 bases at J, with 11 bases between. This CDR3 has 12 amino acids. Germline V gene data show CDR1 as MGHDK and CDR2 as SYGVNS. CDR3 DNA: TGTGCCAGCAACGAGGGTGGGTACGAGCAGTACTTC. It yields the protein CASNEGGYEQYF.

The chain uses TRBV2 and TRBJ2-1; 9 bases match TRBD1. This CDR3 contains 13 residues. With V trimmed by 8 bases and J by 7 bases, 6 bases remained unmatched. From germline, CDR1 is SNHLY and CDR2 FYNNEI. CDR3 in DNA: TGTGCCAGCCCGGGACAGGGCGGAAATGAGCAGTTCTTC. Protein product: CASPGQGGNEQFF.

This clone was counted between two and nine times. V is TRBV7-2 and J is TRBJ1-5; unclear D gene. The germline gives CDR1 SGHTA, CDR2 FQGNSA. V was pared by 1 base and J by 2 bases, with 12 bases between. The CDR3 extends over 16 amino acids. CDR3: CASSLDGISRNQPQHF. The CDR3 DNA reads TGTGCCAGCAGCTTAGACGGGATCTCACGCAATCAGCCCCAGCATTTT.

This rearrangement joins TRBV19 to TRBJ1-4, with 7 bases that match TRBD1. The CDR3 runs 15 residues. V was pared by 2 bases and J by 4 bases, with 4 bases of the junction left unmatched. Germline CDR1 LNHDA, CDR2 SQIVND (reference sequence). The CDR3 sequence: CASSITGAYNEKLFF. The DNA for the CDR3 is TGTGCCAGTAGTATAACAGGGGCTTATAATGAAAAACTGTTTTTT.

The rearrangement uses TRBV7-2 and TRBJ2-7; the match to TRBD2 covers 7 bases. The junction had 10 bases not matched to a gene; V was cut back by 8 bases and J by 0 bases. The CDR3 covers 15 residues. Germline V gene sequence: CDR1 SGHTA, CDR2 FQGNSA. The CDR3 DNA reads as TGTGCCAGCGTAATTACGGGGGGAGGCTCCTACGAGCAGTACTTC. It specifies CASVITGGGSYEQYF.